The 18 T cell receptor beta chains in this list originate from one sample, sequenced in a study of shared clonotypes between healthy human individuals (TCRdb year 2020). Library preparation was by the immunoSEQ multiplex PCR assay. Imported from immuneACCESS, the table was reduced by TCRdb to in-frame sequences with V and J called. These copies leave out some clones; in studies compared against another copy, an unresolved V gene accounts for under half, and the cause of the remainder is not known. The sample yields roughly 2.4 million clones; 90% to 96% were counted once. Around 0.13% of the sample belongs to the ten largest clones. Source material: naive CD4+ T cells sorted from blood. Reading the label with the study, this specimen's cell subset or site is: CD45RA+ positively selected. The receptors were gathered from a man between 18 and 35 years old in good health.

The chain links TRBV5-4 to TRBJ1-6; D is unclear. The CDR3 sequence is 16 residues long. Looked up from germline, CDR1 is SGHNT and CDR2 is YYREEE (reference sequence). The V and J ends lost 0 bases and 0 bases respectively, with 7 bases between them. The CDR3 DNA reads as TGTGCCAGCAGCTTGGCTCAGGACTCCTATAATTCACCCCTCCACTTT. Amino acid sequence: CASSLAQDSYNSPLHF.

This chain uses TRBV19 with TRBJ2-1; D assignment may be TRBD1 or TRBD2 (5 bases each). V was pared by 2 bases and J by 3 bases, with 8 bases between. The CDR3 sequence is 14 residues long. Germline CDR1 LNHDA, CDR2 SQIVND (reference sequence). CDR3 sequence: CASSIRGVYNEQFF. The CDR3 bases are TGTGCCAGTAGTATACGAGGGGTCTACAATGAGCAGTTCTTC.

A note on this clone: The sample has other DNA sequences that encode this CDR3 too. The rearrangement links TRBV4-3 to TRBJ1-5; D unresolved. Germline V lookup: CDR1 LGHNA, CDR2 YSLEER. This CDR3 has 13 amino acids. The germline V and J ends were trimmed by 0 bases and 3 bases, with 3 bases remaining between them. The CDR3 DNA is TGCGCCAGCAGCCAAGATGTCAATCAGCCCCAGCATTTT. Translating it yields CASSQDVNQPQHF.

J is TRBJ2-7 and V is TRBV5-1; D is unresolved. Trimming pared 2 bases from V and 2 bases from J, leaving 11 bases between. Germline CDR1 reads SGHRS; CDR2 reads YFSETQ. The CDR3 contains 14 residues. CDR3 nucleotide sequence: TGCGCCAGCAGCTTACGGGCGCCGGCCTACGAGCAGTACTTC. Residues: CASSLRAPAYEQYF. Combining the CDR3 with reference TRBV5-1 and TRBJ2-7 gives the whole variable domain KAGVTQTPRYLIKTRGQQVTLSCSPISGHRSVSWYQQTPGQGLQFLFEYFSETQRNKGNFPGRFSGRQFSNSRSEMNVSTLELGDSALYLCASSLRAPAYEQYFGPGTRLTVT.

This clone was counted only a few times. The rearrangement uses TRBV6-5 and TRBJ1-6; a possible D gene is TRBD1 (6 bases). The germline gives CDR1 MNHEY, CDR2 SVGAGI. V was pared by 2 bases and J by 10 bases, with 12 bases between. The CDR3 is made up of 14 amino acids. The CDR3 region has the DNA TGTGCCAGCAGTTACGTCCGGGGGCAATCACCCCTCCACTTT. It specifies CASSYVRGQSPLHF.

The sample holds one count of this clone. The rearrangement joins TRBV18 to TRBJ1-5, with D possibly TRBD1 on 6 matching bases. Between the trimmed V and J ends, which lost 6 bases and 5 bases, there was a span of 20 bases. Germline V gives CDR1 KGHSH, CDR2 LQKENI. The CDR3 is made up of 16 amino acids. Here the CDR3 reads CASSPRFNEGDQPQHF. The CDR3 nucleotides read TGTGCCAGCTCCCCCCGTTTTAACGAGGGGGATCAGCCCCAGCATTTT.

The chain links TRBV19 to TRBJ1-6; unclear D gene. The CDR3 length is 15 residues. V shed 1 base and J shed 11 bases, with 15 bases lying between them. Looked up from germline, CDR1 is LNHDA and CDR2 is SQIVND (reference sequence). CDR3 DNA sequence: TGTGCCAGTAGTATAGGTGGGCAAATCGGTCCACCCCTCCACTTT. Its protein is CASSIGGQIGPPLHF.

J is TRBJ2-1 and V is TRBV20-1, with D possibly matching TRBD2 (6 bases). V lost 6 bases and J lost 8, with 11 bases in between. In germline, CDR1 is DFQATT, CDR2 SNEGSKA (reference sequence). This CDR3 comprises 11 residues. The CDR3 nucleotides read TGCAGTGCCCTAGCGCCGGATGAGCAGTTCTTC. The encoded protein is CSALAPDEQFF.

The chain employs TRBV7-8 and TRBJ2-7; D perhaps matches TRBD2 (5 bases). Trimming cost V 3 bases and J 1 base, with 10 bases left between them. The CDR3 totals 14 residues. Germline V gene lookup returns CDR1 SGHVS and CDR2 FQNEAQ. The DNA of the CDR3 is TGTGCCAGCAGCTTTGAGGGTCTTTCCTACGAGCAGTACTTC. The encoded protein is CASSFEGLSYEQYF.

This chain joins TRBV6-6 and TRBJ1-1, with D unresolved. CDR1 is MNHNY, CDR2 SVGAGI, per germline (reference sequence). The CDR3 is made up of 14 amino acids. V was pared by 0 bases and J by 3 bases, with 8 bases between. CDR3 DNA: TGTGCCAGCAGTTACTCGGGAGAGGACACTGAAGCTTTCTTT. Translated, it gives CASSYSGEDTEAFF.

J is TRBJ1-3 and V is TRBV7-9, with 8 bases matching TRBD1. The germline V gene encodes CDR1 SEHNR and CDR2 FQNEAQ (reference sequence). The CDR3 loop spans 16 amino acids. After removal of 4 bases from V and 2 bases from J, the junction contained 7 bases not matched to a gene. DNA of the CDR3: TGTGCCAGCAGCTACTCCTTACAGGGGGCTGGAAACACCATATATTTT. Translation gives CASSYSLQGAGNTIYF.

Comment on this clone: The sample has other DNA sequences that encode this CDR3 too. The V call is TRBV5-1, the J call TRBJ1-3; TRBD1 is a possible D gene (5 bases). Germline CDR1 and CDR2: SGHRS and YFSETQ. CDR3 length: 13 residues. Trimming left V 4 bases short and J 4 bases short, with 9 bases between. The chain's CDR3 is CASSRDGGNTIYF. CDR3 DNA sequence: TGCGCCAGCAGCAGGGACGGAGGAAACACCATATATTTT.

As DNA, the CDR3 is TGTGCCTGGGGGGACAGCTATGGCTACACCTTC. Translated, it gives CAWGDSYGYTF. The J gene is TRBJ1-2, the V gene TRBV30; 7 bases are shared with TRBD1. After removal of 5 bases from V and 4 bases from J, the junction contained 1 base not matched to a gene. Per the germline V gene, CDR1 is GTSNPN and CDR2 is SVGIG (reference sequence). This CDR3 has 11 amino acids.

The chain carries TRBV10-1 and TRBJ2-1; no firm D call. V shed 4 bases and J shed 16 bases, with 14 bases lying between them. Germline lookup yields CDR1 WNHNN and CDR2 SYGVQD (reference sequence). The CDR3 has 11 residues. CDR3 in amino acids: CASSGQGQYFF. DNA for the CDR3: TGCGCCAGCAGTGGTCAAGGCCAGTATTTCTTC.

As concerns this clone: Within the sample, other DNA sequences also encode this same CDR3. DNA of the CDR3: TGTGCCAGCAACAGCGGGAACTCCTACGAGCAGTACTTC. Translation: CASNSGNSYEQYF. The chain combines TRBV6-1 with TRBJ2-7, with TRBD2 identical over 7 bases. V shed 7 bases, J shed 0 bases, and the junction held 3 bases outside the gene matches. CDR1 is MNHNS and CDR2 is SASEGT in the germline V gene. The CDR3 loop spans 13 amino acids.

The chain links TRBV4-2 to TRBJ2-4; D might be TRBD1 or TRBD2, each matching 5 bases. The germline V gene encodes CDR1 LGHNA and CDR2 YNFKEQ. CDR3 size: 14 residues. The V end was cut by 0 bases, the J end by 9 bases, with 12 bases between. The CDR3 is CASSQEGRLGIQYF. The CDR3 nucleotides are TGTGCCAGCAGCCAAGAGGGACGCTTAGGCATTCAGTACTTC.

This clone appeared once. The chain couples TRBV10-1 to TRBJ2-2; D is undetermined. The CDR3 totals 11 residues. Trimming left V 6 bases short and J 3 bases short, with 2 bases between. The V gene's germline CDR1 is WNHNN and CDR2 SYGVQD (reference sequence). The CDR3: CASRDTGELFF. In DNA, the CDR3 is TGCGCCAGCAGGGACACCGGGGAGCTGTTTTTT.

V usage is TRBV6-6 and J usage is TRBJ2-3; 8 bases agree with TRBD1. The CDR3 extends over 15 amino acids. Trimming removed 5 bases from V and 3 bases from J; junction bases left unmatched: 7. Germline-derived CDR1 and CDR2 are MNHNY and SVGAGI (reference sequence). The CDR3 DNA sequence: TGTGCCAGCAGTCCAGGGACAGGACGAACAGATACGCAGTATTTT. It specifies CASSPGTGRTDTQYF.